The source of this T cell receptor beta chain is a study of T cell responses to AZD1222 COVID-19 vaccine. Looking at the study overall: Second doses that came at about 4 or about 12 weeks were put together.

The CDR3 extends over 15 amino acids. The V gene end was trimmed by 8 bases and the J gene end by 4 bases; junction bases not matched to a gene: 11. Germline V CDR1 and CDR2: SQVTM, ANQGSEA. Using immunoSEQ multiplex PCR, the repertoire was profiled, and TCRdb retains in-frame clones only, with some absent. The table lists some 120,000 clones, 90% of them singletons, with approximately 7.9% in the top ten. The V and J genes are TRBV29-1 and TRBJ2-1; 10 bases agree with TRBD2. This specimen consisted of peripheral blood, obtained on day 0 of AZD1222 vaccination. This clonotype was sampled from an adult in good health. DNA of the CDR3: TGCAGCCCCCAAAGAGCGGGAGGGAGATACAATGAGCAGTTCTTC. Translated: CSPQRAGGRYNEQFF.